A single TCR beta chain is shown here with its context. Original data processing: Estimates of nucleated cell counts were drawn from the amplification of reference gene primers. The protocol was immunoSEQ multiplex PCR, while the TCRdb copy is restricted to in-frame clones and leaves out a portion. The V and J calls and the clone size are those of that table, but D and trimming were determined from the DNA. The sample records some 290,000 clones, around 89% being singletons. The CDR3 runs 18 residues. The germline CDR1 and CDR2 sequences are SGHRS and YFSETQ. V was cut by 3 bases and J by 3 bases, with 24 bases left in between. These data are taken from a study of blood T cell repertoires in COVID-19. About the research overall: The United States, Italy and Spain supplied acute and convalescent COVID-19 samples.

Seattle patients were enrolled during active infection and followed longitudinally. The sequence derives from a woman aged 40 to 55 with COVID-19, enrolled during active disease. This rearrangement joins TRBV5-1 to TRBJ1-1; D is ambiguous. The sequenced material came from peripheral blood. The CDR3 nucleotides read TGCGCCAGCAGCTCGAAACCCCTCGAGGGAGGGCTAGACACTGAAGCTTTCTTT. Translated, it gives CASSSKPLEGGLDTEAFF.